The rows below give T cell receptor beta chains drawn from one sample of a study of shared clonotypes between healthy human individuals. Generated by immunoSEQ multiplex PCR, the TCRdb table keeps only in-frame clones and is missing some. The data hold about 2.2 million clones, with 85% to 95% observed a single time. Sequenced input: naive CD8+ T cells from PBMCs. All receptors derive from a man aged 18 to 35 in good health. Some clones in this sample may be carry-over from other donors' samples. Each CDR3 is given with its conserved first and last residue. The D gene is left open where the match is weak. The size entry is marked missing in some rows and otherwise reads once, few, many or a size class.

DNA: TGTGCCAGCAGTCCCCAACAGGGGCGACCCTACGAGCAGTACTTC; CDR3: CASSPQQGRPYEQYF; size: once; V: TRBV6-5; J: TRBJ2-7; D: TRBD1
DNA: TGTGCCAGCAGCGTATATTTCAGTATGGGGGAGACCCAGTACTTC; CDR3: CASSVYFSMGETQYF; size: .; V: TRBV9; J: TRBJ2-5; D: .
DNA: TGTGCCAGTAGTATAGACGGGAGCACTGAAGCTTTCTTT; CDR3: CASSIDGSTEAFF; size: once; V: TRBV19; J: TRBJ1-1; D: .
DNA: TGCAGCGCGTATCTTAAGAAAAACATTCAGTACTTC; CDR3: CSAYLKKNIQYF; size: .; V: TRBV29-1; J: TRBJ2-4; D: .
DNA: TGTGCCAGCAGCTTAGTATCCGGGACAAACGAGCAGTACTTC; CDR3: CASSLVSGTNEQYF; size: .; V: TRBV7-2; J: TRBJ2-7; D: .
DNA: TGTGCCATCAGTGAGAAGTCGGACAGGACCTACGAGCAGTACTTC; CDR3: CAISEKSDRTYEQYF; size: .; V: TRBV10-3; J: TRBJ2-7; D: TRBD1
DNA: TGCGCCAGCAGCTTGGCGGGAGGGCCGACGGGCACAGATACGCAGTATTTT; CDR3: CASSLAGGPTGTDTQYF; size: .; V: TRBV5-1; J: TRBJ2-3; D: TRBD2
DNA: TGTGCTAGTGGTTTGCTTAGCGGGAGGGCCGAGGATACGCAGTATTTT; CDR3: CASGLLSGRAEDTQYF; size: once; V: TRBV12-5; J: TRBJ2-3; D: TRBD2
DNA: TGTGCCAGCAGTTACAGGCCTAGCGGGAGGGGGGATACGCAGTATTTT; CDR3: CASSYRPSGRGDTQYF; size: .; V: TRBV6-5; J: TRBJ2-3; D: TRBD2
DNA: TGCGCCAGCAGCTTATATCAGTCCTCCTACGAGCAGTACTTC; CDR3: CASSLYQSSYEQYF; size: .; V: TRBV5-1; J: TRBJ2-7; D: .
DNA: TGCGCCAGCAGCTTGGTTAGCGGGTTCACAGATACGCAGTATTTT; CDR3: CASSLVSGFTDTQYF; size: .; V: TRBV5-1; J: TRBJ2-3; D: TRBD2